Listed here are 17 T cell receptor beta chains from one sample, sequenced in a study of cytomegalovirus exposure and HLA in healthy donors. The PCR had 60 Vbeta and 13 Jbeta primers. The method was immunoSEQ multiplex PCR; TCRdb's version includes in-frame clones alone and lacks a portion of them. The sample gives some 51,000 clones, 77% of which show up once; approximately 2.4% is in the top ten. The sample was PBMCs. All receptors derive from a female donor in good health and CMV-seronegative.

A note on this clone: One end of the junction varies from germline; a read error may be responsible. The chain recombines TRBV7-7 with TRBJ2-2; the match to TRBD1 covers 7 bases. Germline CDR1 and CDR2: SSHAT and FNYEAQ (reference sequence). The CDR3 is made up of 16 amino acids. CDR3 DNA sequence: TGTGCTAGCAGCTCGCGACAGGGCCCGAGGACCGGGGAGCTGTTTTTT. It is translated as CASSSRQGPRTGELFF. Supplemented by reference TRBV7-7 and TRBJ2-2, the full variable domain reads GAGVSQSPRYKVTKRGQDVTLRCDPISSHATLYWYQQALGQGPEFLTYFNYEAQPDKSGLPSDRFSAERPEGSISTLTIQRTEQRDSAMYRCASSSRQGPRTGELFFGEGSRLTVL.

The gene calls are TRBV18 and TRBJ2-1, with TRBD1 matching over 10 bases. Germline V lookup: CDR1 KGHSH, CDR2 LQKENI. The CDR3 extends over 16 amino acids. V shed 6 bases, J shed 6 bases, and the junction held 11 bases outside the gene matches. CDR3 sequence (DNA): TGTGCCAGCTCCCTTACCGGGACAGGGGAGATCAATGAGCAGTTCTTC. It specifies CASSLTGTGEINEQFF. Complete variable domain (other parts from reference TRBV18 and TRBJ2-1): NAGVMQNPRHLVRRRGQEARLRCSPMKGHSHVYWYRQLPEEGLKFMVYLQKENIIDESGMPKERFSAEFPKEGPSILRIQQVVRGDSAAYFCASSLTGTGEINEQFFGPGTRLTVL.

V is TRBV5-1 and J is TRBJ2-5; TRBD1 might be the D (5 bases). The tail of the sequence fits TRBJ2-7 better, so the J call may be wrong. This CDR3 contains 17 residues. The germline V gene encodes CDR1 SGHRS and CDR2 YFSETQ. The CDR3 reads CASSLGPRSADRPEQYF. Written as DNA, the CDR3 is TGCGCCAGCAGCTTGGGCCCTCGCTCCGCCGACAGACCCGAGCAGTACTTC.

The chain employs TRBV7-9 and TRBJ2-6; weak D call: TRBD1 (5 bases). Trimming took 6 bases from V and 0 from J, leaving 9 bases between them. Germline CDR1 is SEHNR and CDR2 is FQNEAQ (reference sequence). The CDR3 has 15 amino acids. The CDR3 coding sequence is TGTGCCAGCAGTAAAAGGGGCTCTGGGGCCAACGTCCTGACTTTC. The encoded protein is CASSKRGSGANVLTF.

V usage is TRBV28 and J usage is TRBJ2-7, with unresolved D. From germline, CDR1 is MDHEN and CDR2 SYDVKM. CDR3 length: 13 residues. V was trimmed by 4 bases and J by 4 bases, leaving 11 bases between them. The CDR3 nucleotides read TGTGCCAGCAGTTCCACCCCACAGTACGAGCAGTACTTC. This sequence encodes CASSSTPQYEQYF.

Only a few counts were recorded for this clone. V and J are TRBV4-2 and TRBJ1-2; a possible D gene is TRBD1 (5 bases). The CDR3 contains 15 residues. Germline CDR1 is LGHNA and CDR2 is YNFKEQ. V lost 0 bases and J 8 bases, leaving 16 bases between the germline ends. This CDR3 is CASSQDSTGSRGYTF. As DNA, the CDR3 is TGTGCCAGCAGCCAAGATAGTACAGGATCGCGGGGCTACACCTTC.

The chain has TRBV9 and TRBJ1-3; D is unclear. The V end lost 1 base, the J end lost 0 bases, and 8 bases lay between the germline ends. The CDR3 is 15 residues long. The V gene's germline CDR1 is SGDLS and CDR2 YYNGEE. CDR3 bases: TGTGCCAGCAGCGTAAGGGAGAGCTCTGGAAACACCATATATTTT. As protein: CASSVRESSGNTIYF.

The chain combines TRBV19 with TRBJ1-2; D is unresolved. CDR1 is LNHDA, CDR2 SQIVND, per germline (reference sequence). This CDR3 has 13 amino acids. Trimming pared 7 bases from V and 4 bases from J, leaving 13 bases between. Here the CDR3 reads CASTYRGGYGYTF. The CDR3 DNA reads TGTGCCAGTACTTATCGGGGTGGCTATGGCTACACCTTC.

The genes are TRBV6-1 and TRBJ2-7, with D possibly being TRBD1 (6 bases). CDR3 length: 15 amino acids. V shed 4 bases and J shed 3 bases, with 16 bases lying between them. The germline CDR1 and CDR2 sequences are MNHNS and SASEGT. CDR3 sequence (DNA): TGTGCCAGCAGTGTAGAGACGGGACATATCTACGAGCAGTACTTC. This translates into CASSVETGHIYEQYF.

This clone was seen only a few times. V and J are TRBV9 and TRBJ1-1, with 7 bases lining up with TRBD1. The trim removed 4 bases at V and 1 base at J, leaving 4 bases unmatched. Germline CDR1 reads SGDLS; CDR2 reads YYNGEE. CDR3 length equals 14 residues. The CDR3 DNA is TGTGCCAGCAGCCCCAGACAGGGGAACACTGAAGCTTTCTTT. Its translation is CASSPRQGNTEAFF.

This sequence joins TRBV7-6 and TRBJ2-3; TRBD1 is a possible D gene (6 bases). V lost 5 bases to trimming and J lost 0 bases, with 12 bases between them. Per germline, CDR1 SGHVS and CDR2 FNYEAQ. This CDR3 has 15 amino acids. In DNA, the CDR3 is TGTGCCAGCAGCGCTCAGGGGCACAGCACAGATACGCAGTATTTT. The encoded protein is CASSAQGHSTDTQYF.

The rearrangement uses TRBV6-5 and TRBJ2-3; D perhaps matches TRBD2 (6 bases). With 8 bases removed from V and 1 base from J, the gap between germline ends came to 13 bases. CDR3 size: 14 residues. Per the germline V gene, CDR1 is MNHEY and CDR2 is SVGAGI. The DNA of the CDR3 is TGTGCCAGCCGACGATTAGCGGGCACAGATACGCAGTATTTT. Residues: CASRRLAGTDTQYF.

This chain joins TRBV10-3 and TRBJ2-1; TRBD2 aligns across 7 bases. The CDR3 loop spans 14 amino acids. CDR1 is ENHRY and CDR2 is SYGVKD in the germline V gene. Unmatched junction bases numbered 4, after V lost 7 bases and J lost 1 base. CDR3 residues: CAIKSGGSYNEQFF. The CDR3 DNA is TGTGCCATCAAATCGGGGGGTTCCTACAATGAGCAGTTCTTC.

The V call is TRBV30, the J call TRBJ2-2; 8 nucleotides align to TRBD1. The CDR3 loop spans 14 amino acids. Germline CDR1 and CDR2: GTSNPN and SVGIG (reference sequence). J gave up 8 bases and V 5 bases, and 10 bases lay outside the gene matches. As DNA, the CDR3 is TGTGCCTGGGGCTCAGGACAGGGCTTGGGGGAGCTGTTTTTT. Its translation is CAWGSGQGLGELFF.

The J gene is TRBJ1-6, the V gene TRBV2, with D possibly being TRBD1 (5 bases). This CDR3 has 15 residues. Trimming stripped 6 bases from V and 5 bases from J, with 14 bases between. In germline, CDR1 is SNHLY, CDR2 FYNNEI. The DNA for the CDR3 is TGTGCCAGCAGCGAGGGGACGGGAGATAATTCACCCCTCCACTTT. It encodes CASSEGTGDNSPLHF.

The V call is TRBV5-6, the J call TRBJ1-1; 8 bases align to TRBD1. This CDR3 region has 19 residues. Germline trimming cut 4 bases from V and 1 base from J; bases unmatched to any gene: 18. Looked up from germline, CDR1 is SGHDT and CDR2 is YYEEEE. As DNA, the CDR3 is TGTGCCAGCAGCCCCCTTGCGGTGACCGACAGGGGAGGGAACACTGAAGCTTTCTTT. Encoded protein: CASSPLAVTDRGGNTEAFF.

This chain connects TRBV27 to TRBJ2-7; D is uncertain. V shed 3 bases and J shed 5 bases, with 14 bases lying between them. Germline assignment: CDR1 MNHEY and CDR2 SMNVEV (reference sequence). The CDR3 has 14 amino acids. The CDR3 is CASSLTASRHEQYF. The DNA for the CDR3 is TGTGCCAGCAGTTTGACGGCTAGTCGCCACGAGCAGTACTTC.